This T cell receptor (beta chain) was captured in a study of T cells in Graves' hyperthyroidism and ophthalmopathy. At the level of the study: Staff took peripheral blood when the initial diagnosis was made, before any treatment began. Overall study results and limits: Classification by a 13 V-J model distinguished ophthalmopathy from stable hyperthyroidism.

The sample holds a few counts of this clonotype. Its matching antigen is unknown. Over 18 months, lack of ophthalmopathy progression marked Graves' hyperthyroidism as stable. PBMCs were collected from an approximately 9 ml volume of fresh peripheral blood. V was shortened by 0 bases and J by 6 bases, with 9 bases between the two germline ends. The CDR3 runs to 14 residues. Germline V CDR1 and CDR2: SGDLS, YYNGEE. Using RNA transcripts as the source, TCR beta CDR3 regions were amplified. Primed by the HTBI set, a first-round RT-PCR was run on the TCR CDR3. TCRdb independently ran MiXCR on the multiplex PCR reads; one entry per CDR3 protein. Of 190,000 or so distinct CDR3 sequences listed, around 20% are singletons.

This TCR derives from a man aged 35-49 years with Graves' hyperthyroidism. Material: blood. The chain joins TRBV9 to TRBJ2-2; D ambiguous. The CDR3 is CASSVGHNAGELFF. The CDR3, as DNA: TGTGCCAGCAGCGTAGGTCATAACGCCGGGGAGCTGTTTTTT.